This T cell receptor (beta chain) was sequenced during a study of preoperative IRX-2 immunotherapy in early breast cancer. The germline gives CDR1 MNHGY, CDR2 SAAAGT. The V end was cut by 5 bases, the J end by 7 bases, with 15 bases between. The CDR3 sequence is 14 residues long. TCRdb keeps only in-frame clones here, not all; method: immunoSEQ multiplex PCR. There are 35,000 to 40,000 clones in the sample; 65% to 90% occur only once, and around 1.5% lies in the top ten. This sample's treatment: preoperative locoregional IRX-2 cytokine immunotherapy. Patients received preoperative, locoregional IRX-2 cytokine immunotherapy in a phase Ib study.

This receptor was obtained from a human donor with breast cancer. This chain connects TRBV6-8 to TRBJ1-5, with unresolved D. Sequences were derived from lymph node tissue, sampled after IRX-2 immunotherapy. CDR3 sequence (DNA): TGTGCCAGCAGTATCGAGGCTCGCCGGCAGCCCCAGCATTTT. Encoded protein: CASSIEARRQPQHF.